Presented here are 17 T cell receptor beta chains from one specimen sequenced in a study of low-dose radiotherapy and immunotherapy resistance in tumors. cDNA synthesis used a TRAV/TRBV-specific primer set for both chains. With a constant-region primer and a V-primer adapter, TCRs were subjected to approximately 18 PCR cycles of amplification. In TCRdb, the reads were re-called with MiXCR into one record per CDR3 protein. The sample contains tens of thousands of distinct CDR3 sequences, about 25% of which appear only once. As to time point: before trial treatment. The sample consisted of PBMCs, taken before treatment. The receptors were sampled from a male donor with rectosigmoid adenocarcinoma.

For this clonotype: A single base separates this from a much larger clone, so it may be a read error. The V and J genes are TRBV5-1 and TRBJ2-5; 9 bases match TRBD1. In germline, CDR1 is SGHRS, CDR2 YFSETQ. J lost 11 bases, V lost 0 bases, and 11 bases had no gene match. The CDR3 length is 15 residues. The CDR3 sequence: CASSLGGQGLNEQYF. In nucleotides, the CDR3 is TGCGCCAGCAGCTTGGGGGGACAGGGCCTCAATGAGCAGTACTTC.

This clonotype was recorded at least ten times. This sequence joins TRBV12-3 or TRBV12-4 and TRBJ2-2, with 7 bases fitting TRBD2. The junction had 9 bases not matched to a gene; V was cut back by 7 bases and J by 7 bases. The CDR3 has 14 residues. In DNA, the CDR3 is TGTGCCAGCAATACAAGGGAGGGTCTCGGGGAGCTGTTTTTT. Protein product: CASNTREGLGELFF.

This clonotype was detected ten times or more. The chain carries TRBV4-2 and TRBJ2-3, with unresolved D. Germline V gene data show CDR1 as LGHNA and CDR2 as YNFKEQ. The CDR3 spans 14 residues. Trimming stripped 1 base from V and 2 bases from J, with 7 bases between. CDR3 amino acids: CASSQVPDTDTQYF. CDR3 coding DNA: TGTGCCAGCAGCCAAGTACCGGACACAGATACGCAGTATTTT.

At least ten counts were recorded for this clonotype. This chain connects TRBV28 to TRBJ1-6; the D is unclear. This CDR3 has 13 amino acids. Looked up from germline, CDR1 is MDHEN and CDR2 is SYDVKM. V gave up 6 bases and J gave up 10 bases, with 13 bases separating them. The CDR3 region is CASSQYPGSPLHF. The CDR3 DNA reads TGTGCCAGCAGCCAGTACCCCGGGTCACCCCTCCACTTT.

This clonotype has ten or more counts. V usage is TRBV6-2 or TRBV6-3 and J usage is TRBJ2-3; no clear D gene. This CDR3 has 12 residues. In germline, CDR1 is MNHEY, CDR2 SVGEGT. V shed 5 bases and J shed 7 bases, with 10 bases lying between them. CDR3 region: CASSASTHTQYF. The CDR3 DNA follows: TGTGCCAGCAGTGCCTCAACCCATACGCAGTATTTT.

This clonotype occurred many times. The J gene is TRBJ1-1, the V gene TRBV20-1; no clear D gene. Germline V gives CDR1 DFQATT, CDR2 SNEGSKA (reference sequence). The CDR3 consists of 10 residues. CDR3 bases: TGCAGAGGACCGTCGACTGAAGCTTTCTTT. This codes for CRGPSTEAFF.

This clonotype was counted ten times or more. The gene calls are TRBV24-1 and TRBJ2-1, with unresolved D. CDR1 and CDR2 from the germline V gene are KGHDR and SFDVKD. Between the trimmed V and J ends, which lost 0 bases and 5 bases, there was a span of 10 bases. This CDR3 comprises 15 residues. CDR3 amino acids: CATSDLRTRNNEQFF. DNA of the CDR3: TGTGCCACCAGTGATTTGCGGACCCGTAACAATGAGCAGTTCTTC.

V usage is TRBV7-2 and J usage is TRBJ2-1, with 10 bases fitting TRBD2. The CDR3 has 14 amino acids. Germline V gene data show CDR1 as SGHTA and CDR2 as FQGNSA. V trimming: 4 bases; J trimming: 7 bases; junction bases outside the gene matches: 4. The CDR3 reads CASSSSGGDNEQFF. CDR3 in DNA: TGTGCCAGCAGCTCAAGCGGGGGGGATAATGAGCAGTTCTTC.

This clonotype was seen many times. V is TRBV29-1 and J is TRBJ2-7; D possibly corresponds to TRBD1 (6 bases). V was pared by 3 bases and J by 0 bases, with 15 bases between. The CDR3 totals 15 residues. Germline loops: CDR1 SQVTM, CDR2 ANQGSEA. CDR3 sequence: CSVDPGHGSSYEQYF. CDR3 DNA: TGCAGCGTTGACCCGGGACACGGAAGCTCCTACGAGCAGTACTTC.

Ten or more counts support this clonotype. V usage is TRBV6-2 or TRBV6-3 and J usage is TRBJ1-1, with D hard to call. Germline V lookup: CDR1 MNHEY, CDR2 SVGEGT. The CDR3 length is 16 residues. Trimming cost V 2 bases and J 3 bases, with 16 bases left between them. The chain's CDR3 is CASSYTMPSVDTEAFF. The CDR3 DNA reads as TGTGCCAGCAGTTACACAATGCCCTCTGTGGACACTGAAGCTTTCTTT.

DNA for the CDR3: TGTGCCAGCAGCTTAGGGATGGGGCAAGAGACCCAGTACTTC. Its translation: CASSLGMGQETQYF. The chain links TRBV7-2 to TRBJ2-5; D is undetermined. CDR1 is SGHTA and CDR2 is FQGNSA in the germline V gene. The CDR3 runs to 14 residues. V dropped 1 base and J dropped 2 bases, with 8 bases sitting between them.

This clonotype has at least ten counts. V is TRBV6-2 or TRBV6-3 and J is TRBJ1-5; 7 nucleotides line up with TRBD1. The CDR3 loop spans 14 amino acids. CDR1 MNHEY and CDR2 SVGEGT come from the germline V gene. With 0 bases clipped from V and 5 bases from J, the junction kept 1 base outside the gene matches. CDR3 sequence (DNA): TGTGCCAGCAGTTACTCGACAGGGTATCAGCCCCAGCATTTT. Its protein product is CASSYSTGYQPQHF.

For the CDR3, the DNA is TGTGCCAGCAGCCCGCGGGACAGGAACACCGGGGAGCTGTTTTTT. It specifies CASSPRDRNTGELFF. This sequence joins TRBV7-8 and TRBJ2-2, with a tentative D call TRBD1 (7 bases). Trimming left V 5 bases short and J 1 base short, with 11 bases between. The CDR3 contains 15 residues. Germline assignment: CDR1 SGHVS and CDR2 FQNEAQ.

This clonotype was counted many times. The chain couples TRBV14 to TRBJ2-5, with D unresolved. The germline gives CDR1 SGHDN, CDR2 FVKESK. The CDR3 has 12 residues. Trimming cost V 3 bases and J 5 bases, with 7 bases left between them. The CDR3, as DNA: TGTGCCAGCAGCCATTCTTTGGAGACCCAGTACTTC. Encoded protein: CASSHSLETQYF.

This clonotype has a count of ten or more. The chain carries TRBV7-2 and TRBJ2-3; no firm D call. The CDR3 spans 14 residues. CDR1 SGHTA and CDR2 FQGNSA come from the germline V gene. V was trimmed by 6 bases and J by 3 bases, leaving 13 bases between them. The CDR3 protein is CASRTSLSTDTQYF. CDR3 DNA: TGTGCCAGCAGAACTTCACTATCTACAGATACGCAGTATTTT.

This clonotype appeared many times. V usage is TRBV29-1 and J usage is TRBJ2-5, with 9 bases lining up with TRBD2. The trim removed 5 bases at V and 5 bases at J, leaving 9 bases unmatched. Germline V CDR1 and CDR2: SQVTM, ANQGSEA. The CDR3 length is 14 residues. For the CDR3, the DNA is TGCAGCGTTACGGGACTAGCTCCCTCGGAGACCCAGTACTTC. Translating gives CSVTGLAPSETQYF.

CDR3 DNA: TGTGCCAGCAGCTTAGGCGGGAGGGGTCGAGATACGCAGTATTTT. Translating it yields CASSLGGRGRDTQYF. This chain links TRBV7-6 with TRBJ2-3; TRBD2 aligns across 9 bases. The J segment lost 5 bases and the V segment lost 1 base, leaving 4 bases of the junction unmatched. CDR1 and CDR2 from the germline V gene are SGHVS and FNYEAQ. The CDR3 consists of 15 residues.